This T cell receptor (beta chain) was found in a study of blood T cell repertoires in COVID-19. Overall study: Specimens from acute and convalescent COVID-19 originated in the United States, Italy and Spain. PBMCs, B-cell-depleted T cells, or T cells provided the cDNA or gDNA that made up the material.

The germline gives CDR1 SSHAT, CDR2 FNYEAQ (reference sequence). The CDR3 length is 14 residues. The repertoire was sequenced with immunoSEQ multiplex PCR; TCRdb's copy has only in-frame clones and lacks some. Of approximately 200,000 clones listed, roughly 80% are singletons. As for this clone: The junction and the germline gene differ at one end; a read error may be behind it.

Seattle enrolled patients during active infection and tracked them longitudinally. The V and J genes are TRBV7-7 and TRBJ2-7; D is perhaps TRBD2 (7 bases). The clonotype comes from a woman aged 80 or older with COVID-19, enrolled during active disease. The sample comprised peripheral blood. This CDR3 reads CASSPRRGGGEQYF. The DNA of the CDR3 is TGTGCTAGCAGCCCGCGGAGAGGGGGGGGCGAGCAGTACTTC.